The rows below give T cell receptor beta chains drawn from one sample of a study of blood T cell repertoires in COVID-19. Data came from immunoSEQ multiplex PCR; TCRdb stores just in-frame clones and leaves some out. The data show about 520,000 clones, 80% to 90% seen once. Sequencing was performed on peripheral blood. The receptors derive from a human donor in a cohort sampled during active COVID-19. The CDR3 runs from the conserved cysteine through the conserved F or W. A D gene is named only where the DNA matches it firmly. Not all rows give a size; the values are once, few, many and, for expanded clones, a class.

J gene	clone size	V gene	D gene	CDR3 DNA	CDR3 protein
TRBJ2-1	NA	TRBV10-3	TRBD1	TGTGCCATCAGTTTGGGACAGGGGGCTTTCGATGAGCAGTTCTTC	CAISLGQGAFDEQFF
TRBJ1-2	NA	TRBV5-1	TRBD1	TGCGCCAGCAGCCCCCGACAGGGCGCTAACTATGGCTACACCTTC	CASSPRQGANYGYTF
TRBJ2-3	NA	TRBV9	TRBD2	TGTGCCAGCAGCGTAGCCGGGACTAGCGGGAGTGGGACAGATACGCAGTATTTT	CASSVAGTSGSGTDTQYF
TRBJ2-1	NA	TRBV5-1	TRBD1	TGCGCCAGCAGCCCGCGATACAGGACAGGTCGAGATCTAAATGAGCAGTTCTTC	CASSPRYRTGRDLNEQFF
TRBJ2-1	NA	TRBV6-2/TRBV6-3	NA	TGTGCCAGCATCCCATGGGGGGACGGTAGCTCCTACAATGAGCAGTTCTTC	CASIPWGDGSSYNEQFF
TRBJ2-7	NA	TRBV5-1	NA	TGCGCCAGCAGCTTGGTTCCGCAGGGGAGCTCCTACGAGCAGTACTTC	CASSLVPQGSSYEQYF
TRBJ1-1	NA	TRBV5-1	TRBD1	TGCGCCAGCACCTTTACAGGGGGCACTGAAGCTTTCTTT	CASTFTGGTEAFF
TRBJ1-5	NA	TRBV5-1	NA	TGCGCCAGCAGCTTGGAGGCAGGCGCGTTCCAGCCCCAGCATTTT	CASSLEAGAFQPQHF
TRBJ2-2	NA	TRBV2	NA	TGTGCCAGCAGTGTGTTCAAGGGGCGAACCGGGGAGCTGTTTTTT	CASSVFKGRTGELFF
TRBJ2-3	once	TRBV11-3	NA	TGTGCCAGCAGCTACCCCCCAGGGGTCTCCTCAGATACGCAGTATTTT	CASSYPPGVSSDTQYF